What follows describes a single T cell receptor beta chain. This specimen comes from a study of chemoradiotherapy in HPV16-positive cancers. The repertoire was sequenced with immunoSEQ multiplex PCR; TCRdb's copy has only in-frame clones and lacks some. Of tens of thousands of clones detected, 93% appear once; the ten largest clones hold about a sixth. V lost 4 bases to trimming and J lost 2 bases; unmatched junction nucleotides: 5. The germline gives CDR1 SGHNT, CDR2 YYREEE (reference sequence). The CDR3 is 14 residues long. The rearrangement uses TRBV5-4 and TRBJ2-5; 7 positions agree with TRBD1. The material was blood, obtained from a patient who underwent chemoradiotherapy. The sequence came from a human donor with HPV-associated anogenital cancer. DNA for the CDR3: TGTGCCAGCAGCAACCGACAGGGACAAGAGACCCAGTACTTC. This gives the protein CASSNRQGQETQYF.